This T cell receptor beta chain was obtained from a study of blood T cell repertoires in COVID-19. The CDR3 contains 17 residues. CDR1 and CDR2 from the germline V gene are MNHNS and SASEGT. The V gene lost 2 bases and the J gene lost 0 bases, with 14 bases spanning the gap. Followed longitudinally, the Seattle patients had been enrolled during active infection. In the authors' methods: How many nucleated cells were present was estimated from reference gene primer amplification. The repertoire was sequenced with immunoSEQ multiplex PCR; TCRdb's copy has only in-frame clones and lacks some. V and J calls and clone size are as listed in that table; D and trimming were resolved from the DNA. The sample holds some 360,000 clones, roughly 90% seen once.

The chain recombines TRBV6-1 with TRBJ1-3, with TRBD1 as a possible D gene (6 bases). Sequenced: peripheral blood. This clonotype originated in an older woman with COVID-19, enrolled during active disease. The CDR3 sequence: CASSETTGGASGNTIYF. CDR3 coding DNA: TGTGCCAGCAGTGAAACCACCGGGGGGGCCTCTGGAAACACCATATATTTT.